Here is one T cell receptor beta chain with its context. This entry belongs to a study of blood T cell repertoires in COVID-19. Looking at the study overall: COVID-19 samples, acute and convalescent, were from the United States, Italy and Spain.

Authors' processing steps: Reference gene primer amplification gave estimated nucleated cell counts. Only in-frame clones appear in the TCRdb table, and some are missing; sequencing was by immunoSEQ multiplex PCR. The V and J calls and the clone size are those of that table, but D and trimming were determined from the DNA. Of about 220,000 clones listed, around 88% are singletons. This CDR3 region has 15 residues. The V gene end was trimmed by 2 bases and the J gene end by 5 bases; junction bases not matched to a gene: 4. The V gene's germline CDR1 is LGHDT and CDR2 YNNKEL (reference sequence). Specimen: PBMCs or T cells enriched from blood (not recorded which). The clonotype originates from a woman aged 50 to 60 with acute COVID-19. V gene TRBV3-1 (or the pseudogene TRBV3-2) combines with J gene TRBJ1-4; TRBD1 agrees at 8 bases. The CDR3 DNA reads TGTGCCAGCAGCCAACGCAGGGGGCGGAATGAAAAACTGTTTTTT. It translates to CASSQRRGRNEKLFF.